Following are 12 T cell receptor beta chains from one sample sequenced in a study of T cell responses to AZD1222 COVID-19 vaccine (TCRdb year 2021). The time point label for this specimen denotes: baseline before first vaccination. Library preparation was by the immunoSEQ multiplex PCR assay. TCRdb re-hosts the immuneACCESS table, in-frame sequences only. Its copies lack some clones; in the studies checked, an unresolved V gene accounts for under half of them, and the cause for the rest is not known. The sample yields about 74,000 clones; around 86% were counted once. The ten largest account for more than 2% of the sample. The source was peripheral blood, collected on day 0 of AZD1222 vaccination. These receptors came from an adult in good health.

The CDR3 sequence: CASSTGSNQPQHF. CDR3 DNA sequence: TGTGCCAGTAGCACCGGTAGTAATCAGCCCCAGCATTTT. The rearrangement links TRBV19 to TRBJ1-5; D remains ambiguous. The V end lost 6 bases, the J end lost 4 bases, and 10 bases lay between the germline ends. The CDR3 contains 13 residues. Looked up from germline, CDR1 is LNHDA and CDR2 is SQIVND (reference sequence). Complete variable domain (other parts from reference TRBV19 and TRBJ1-5): DGGITQSPKYLFRKEGQNVTLSCEQNLNHDAMYWYRQDPGQGLRLIYYSQIVNDFQKGDIAEGYSVSREKKESFPLTVTSAQKNPTAFYLCASSTGSNQPQHFGDGTRLSIL.

The chain is built from TRBV5-1 and TRBJ1-2; no firm D call. CDR3 length: 15 residues. The ends were cut back, 4 bases at V and 4 bases at J, with 17 bases in the middle. CDR1 is SGHRS, CDR2 YFSETQ, per germline. CDR3 sequence reads: CASSPIAADGYGYTF. The CDR3 nucleotides are TGCGCCAGCAGCCCTATAGCGGCGGACGGCTATGGCTACACCTTC.

The V call is TRBV6-4, the J call TRBJ1-1; maybe TRBD1 (6 bases). CDR1 and CDR2 from the germline V gene are MRHNA and SNTAGT. This CDR3 is built from 14 residues. The V and J ends lost 4 bases and 3 bases respectively, with 12 bases between them. The CDR3 DNA follows: TGTGCCAGCAGTGTACAGGGTTCAGACACTGAAGCTTTCTTT. It is translated as CASSVQGSDTEAFF.

The chain uses TRBV19 and TRBJ1-5; no clear D gene. Germline loops: CDR1 LNHDA, CDR2 SQIVND (reference sequence). The CDR3 runs 13 residues. Trimming pared 7 bases from V and 4 bases from J, leaving 11 bases between. The DNA of the CDR3 is TGTGCCAGTATAGGAGGGTTTAATCAGCCCCAGCATTTT. Its translation: CASIGGFNQPQHF.

V is TRBV9 and J is TRBJ2-3; no clear D. Germline V lookup: CDR1 SGDLS, CDR2 YYNGEE. This CDR3 region has 11 residues. V was trimmed by 3 bases and J by 2 bases, leaving 1 base between them. CDR3 region: CASSATDTQYF. CDR3 nucleotides: TGTGCCAGCAGCGCCACAGATACGCAGTATTTT. Using reference TRBV9 and TRBJ2-3 for the parts outside the CDR3, the full variable domain is DSGVTQTPKHLITATGQRVTLRCSPRSGDLSVYWYQQSLDQGLQFLIQYYNGEERAKGNILERFSAQQFPDLHSELNLSSLELGDSALYFCASSATDTQYFGPGTRLTVL.

This chain connects TRBV5-4 to TRBJ1-3, with D maybe TRBD1 (5 bases). CDR1 SGHNT and CDR2 YYREEE come from the germline V gene (reference sequence). The V end lost 0 bases, the J end lost 7 bases, and 14 bases lay between the germline ends. The CDR3 is 15 amino acids. CDR3 DNA sequence: TGTGCCAGCAGCTTGGAAGGGGCCGCTCGGAACACCATATATTTT. Encoded protein: CASSLEGAARNTIYF.

V usage is TRBV7-9 and J usage is TRBJ1-6; D possibly corresponds to TRBD1 (5 bases). CDR1 and CDR2 from the germline V gene are SEHNR and FQNEAQ (reference sequence). V lost 5 bases and J lost 4, with 9 bases in between. This CDR3 is built from 14 residues. CDR3 coding DNA: TGTGCCAGCAGCCAGACAGAATATAATTCACCCCTCCACTTT. The encoded protein is CASSQTEYNSPLHF.

The chain is built from TRBV5-4 and TRBJ2-7, with 7 bases identical to TRBD2. Per germline, CDR1 SGHNT and CDR2 YYREEE (reference sequence). The CDR3 sequence is 16 residues long. The V segment lost 1 base and the J segment 2 bases; nucleotides outside the gene matches: 9. The CDR3 DNA sequence: TGTGCCAGCAGCTTGCCCGGGGGGACCCAAACCTACGAGCAGTACTTC. It encodes CASSLPGGTQTYEQYF.

In DNA, the CDR3 is TGTGCCAGCAGTGAATCCCGTTACGGACAGGGCAATGAAAAACTGTTTTTT. Protein: CASSESRYGQGNEKLFF. The rearrangement uses TRBV25-1 and TRBJ1-4; 8 bases fit TRBD1. The CDR3 runs 17 residues. Losses at the gene ends were 1 base for V and 5 bases for J; bases not matched to a gene: 9. The germline CDR1 and CDR2 sequences are MGHDK and SYGVNS.

This clone has just one count. V usage is TRBV3-1 (or the pseudogene TRBV3-2) and J usage is TRBJ1-5; D gene uncertain. The V gene lost 0 bases and the J gene lost 3 bases, with 3 bases spanning the gap. CDR1 and CDR2 (germline): LGHDT, YNNKEL (reference sequence). The CDR3 extends over 13 amino acids. CDR3 protein: CASSQDVNQPQHF. CDR3 bases: TGTGCCAGCAGCCAAGATGTCAATCAGCCCCAGCATTTT.

V and J are TRBV2 and TRBJ1-6, with D unclear. The CDR3 runs to 13 residues. With 4 bases removed from V and 6 bases from J, the gap between germline ends came to 7 bases. The germline CDR1 and CDR2 sequences are SNHLY and FYNNEI. CDR3 amino acids: CASSVRFNSPLHF. As DNA, the CDR3 is TGTGCCAGCAGTGTTAGGTTTAATTCACCCCTCCACTTT.

V usage is TRBV4-1 and J usage is TRBJ2-3, with 8 bases fitting TRBD2. The CDR3 loop spans 12 amino acids. Germline V gene lookup returns CDR1 MGHRA and CDR2 YSYEKL. V lost 3 bases, J lost 10 bases, and 3 bases stayed unmatched. The CDR3 loop reads CASSHSGVAQYF. For the CDR3, the DNA is TGCGCCAGCAGCCATAGCGGGGTTGCGCAGTATTTT.